This T cell receptor (beta chain) was found in a study of T cell repertoires in cytomegalovirus infection. Study overall: CMV infection plus the matching HLA type was flagged by public TCR beta signatures.

This clonotype was counted only a few times. What it binds is not known. A single record per CDR3 protein comes from TCRdb applying MiXCR to the reads. The sample shows 200,000 to 250,000 distinct CDR3 sequences, around two fifths of them seen only once. The CDR3 is made up of 14 amino acids. Deletions cut 6 bases from V and 3 bases from J, with 14 bases between. The sequencing used CD8+ T cells from cultured PBMCs, collected from culture after CMV antigen stimulation. The clonotype comes from a human donor in good health (CMV status not recorded). Some clones in this sample may be carry-over from other donors' samples. The chain uses TRBV12-3 or TRBV12-4 and TRBJ1-1, with D perhaps TRBD1 (5 bases). CDR3 nucleotide sequence: TGTGCCAGCAGCCGTGGGGCGGGGGACACTGAAGCTTTCTTT. Its translation is CASSRGAGDTEAFF.